This entry features one T cell receptor beta chain sequence. Its antigen is undetermined. Only in-frame clones appear in the TCRdb table, and some are missing; sequencing was by immunoSEQ multiplex PCR. Altogether fewer than 65,000 clones are present, about nine tenths being singletons, with the ten largest covering roughly 4.4%. Germline CDR1 GTSNPN, CDR2 SVGIG (reference sequence). The length of the CDR3 is 13 residues. Trimming cost V 2 bases and J 6 bases, with 11 bases left between them. The sample originates from a study of OX40 agonist ivuxolimab in advanced cancers. Study at large: Administration of intravenous ivuxolimab to patients occurred every 2 weeks at 0.01 to 10 mg/kg. Averaging 60 years in age, with a range of about 20 to 90, the cohort was around 83% male. Therapy given before enrollment (anti-PD-1, anti-PD-L1 or anti-CTLA-4) was allowed, and over 35% had some.

General observations from the study: A proportion of nonresponders additionally exhibited low normalized T-cell clonal expansion.

This sequence joins TRBV30 and TRBJ2-1, with D possibly being TRBD2 (5 bases). The TCR sequence derives from an adult with an advanced solid tumor such as melanoma, head and neck, liver or kidney cancer. Sequencing used CD4+ or CD8+ T cells sorted from blood, obtained in a trial of the OX40 agonist ivuxolimab. The CDR3 sequence is CAWSPTRGNEQFF. The CDR3 nucleotides are TGTGCCTGGAGTCCGACTCGGGGCAATGAGCAGTTCTTC.